These 23 T cell receptor beta chains originate from one sample sequenced in a study of blood T cells in healthy people across ages. It was with a sample-barcoded 5' primer and a J-beta primer mix that a second PCR of roughly 6 to 12 cycles was run. One entry per CDR3 protein results from TCRdb running MiXCR on the 5' RACE reads. The sample lists 650,000 to 1,000,000 distinct CDR3 sequences, 35% to 60% occurring once. What was sequenced was blood. These receptors were taken from a man at least 80 years old in good health.

A remark on this clonotype: At one end, the junction sequence differs from germline, possibly due to a read error. V and J are TRBV14 and TRBJ2-5; D ambiguous. The germline V gene encodes CDR1 SGHDN and CDR2 FVKESK. CDR3 size: 14 residues. The CDR3 DNA follows: TGTGCCAGCAGCCAAGTGGCGAGGCAAGGGACCCAGTACTTC. Protein sequence: CASSQVARQGTQYF.

V is TRBV7-2 and J is TRBJ2-1, with 9 bases fitting TRBD1. Trimming removed 5 bases from V and 10 bases from J; junction bases left unmatched: 15. This CDR3 has 16 amino acids. Germline loops: CDR1 SGHTA, CDR2 FQGNSA. CDR3 bases: TGTGCCAGCAGCCCTAAGACAGGGGGTGAAGTTGACGAGCAGTTCTTC. The encoded protein is CASSPKTGGEVDEQFF.

The J gene is TRBJ2-5, the V gene TRBV28; 15 nucleotides agree with TRBD2. The V gene's germline CDR1 is MDHEN and CDR2 SYDVKM. With 5 bases clipped from V and 2 bases from J, the junction kept 9 bases outside the gene matches. The CDR3 extends over 18 amino acids. CDR3 bases: TGTGCCAGCAGTCCCTCCGGGACTAGCGGGAGGTATCAAGAGACCCAGTACTTC. Translating gives CASSPSGTSGRYQETQYF.

This clonotype showed up just a few times. The rearrangement uses TRBV20-1 and TRBJ2-1, with 11 bases identical to TRBD2. The ends lost 4 bases at V and 10 bases at J; junction bases unmatched: 9. This CDR3 contains 14 residues. Germline CDR1 is DFQATT and CDR2 is SNEGSKA (reference sequence). CDR3 coding DNA: TGCAGTGCTAATGAACTAGCGGGAGATCAGGAGCAGTTCTTC. Protein: CSANELAGDQEQFF.

This rearrangement joins TRBV24-1 to TRBJ2-1; 7 positions agree with TRBD1. Germline V lookup: CDR1 KGHDR, CDR2 SFDVKD. Trimming removed 3 bases from V and 5 bases from J; junction bases left unmatched: 9. The CDR3 consists of 16 residues. CDR3 residues: CATSDPPRTGNNEQFF. As DNA, the CDR3 is TGTGCCACCAGTGATCCCCCTAGGACAGGAAACAATGAGCAGTTCTTC.

This rearrangement joins TRBV3-1 to TRBJ2-4, with D possibly being TRBD2 (6 bases). Germline V CDR1 and CDR2: LGHDT, YNNKEL (reference sequence). This CDR3 comprises 16 residues. V was clipped by 5 bases and J by 0 bases, with 14 bases between them. CDR3 in DNA: TGTGCCAGCAGCACGGGACTCCCACTAGCCAAAAACATTCAGTACTTC. Its protein product is CASSTGLPLAKNIQYF.

This clonotype was counted a single time. The genes are TRBV24-1 and TRBJ2-5; a possible D gene is TRBD2 (5 bases). Germline values: CDR1 KGHDR, CDR2 SFDVKD. V lost 3 bases and J 2 bases, leaving 12 bases between the germline ends. The CDR3 extends over 15 amino acids. Written as DNA, the CDR3 is TGTGCCACCAGTGATCACGACGGGGAACAAGAGACCCAGTACTTC. Amino acids: CATSDHDGEQETQYF.

The chain carries TRBV6-4 and TRBJ2-3; 9 bases match TRBD2. CDR1 and CDR2 from the germline V gene are MRHNA and SNTAGT. With 0 bases clipped from V and 4 bases from J, the junction kept 2 bases outside the gene matches. The CDR3 has 15 amino acids. The CDR3 coding sequence is TGTGCCAGCAGTGACTCTAGCGGGAGCTCAGATACGCAGTATTTT. Protein sequence: CASSDSSGSSDTQYF.

CDR3 protein: CSARQGSNYGYTF. The CDR3 nucleotides are TGCAGCGCGCGGCAGGGTTCTAACTATGGCTACACCTTC. The chain uses TRBV29-1 and TRBJ1-2; weak D call: TRBD1 (5 bases). CDR1 SQVTM and CDR2 ANQGSEA come from the germline V gene. Between the trimmed V and J ends, which lost 7 bases and 0 bases, there was a span of 12 bases. The CDR3 loop spans 13 amino acids.

V and J are TRBV20-1 and TRBJ2-1, with no clear D. The germline CDR1 and CDR2 sequences are DFQATT and SNEGSKA (reference sequence). The CDR3 has 15 amino acids. With 0 bases removed from V and 8 bases from J, the gap between germline ends came to 17 bases. CDR3 nucleotides: TGCAGTGCTAGAGATGACCAACTGGGGTCCGATGAGCAGTTCTTC. Translation gives CSARDDQLGSDEQFF.

CDR3 amino acids: CAAGWSTDTQYF. In DNA, the CDR3 is TGCGCGGCGGGGTGGTCCACAGATACGCAGTATTTT. The gene calls are TRBV29-1 and TRBJ2-3; D is possibly TRBD2 (6 bases). The CDR3 is 12 amino acids. Germline CDR1 is SQVTM and CDR2 is ANQGSEA.

This clonotype was observed a single time. CDR3 in DNA: TGTGCCAGCAGTTCTCACAGGGTAGCGGGAGTTTCGAGCACCGGGGAGCTGTTTTTT. Residues: CASSSHRVAGVSSTGELFF. The chain links TRBV27 to TRBJ2-2; 9 positions agree with TRBD2. The CDR3 length is 19 residues. V gave up 4 bases and J gave up 4 bases; unmatched junction bases: 16. The germline V gene encodes CDR1 MNHEY and CDR2 SMNVEV (reference sequence).

This clonotype was observed a handful of times. V and J are TRBV21-1 and TRBJ2-4. With the DNA end fitting TRBJ2-7 better, the J assignment may be wrong. TRBV21-1 is reported as a pseudogene. The CDR3 loop spans 16 amino acids. The CDR3 bases are TGTGCCAGCAGCAAAGCGCTTTCGCCTGACTCCTACGAGCAGTACTTC. Amino acids: CASSKALSPDSYEQYF.

Turning to this clonotype: A much larger clone sits a single nucleotide away, making a read error possible. V gene TRBV7-2 combines with J gene TRBJ1-1; D gene ambiguous. Germline CDR1 reads SGHTA; CDR2 reads FQGNSA. The CDR3 has 13 amino acids. The CDR3 bases are TGTGCCGGCAGCCCCGGACGTAACACTGAAGCTTTCTTT. Residues: CAGSPGRNTEAFF.

The chain recombines TRBV6-6 with TRBJ2-1; D gene uncertain. The CDR3 consists of 12 residues. Germline-derived CDR1 and CDR2 are MNHNY and SVGAGI (reference sequence). Trimming took off 4 bases at V and 8 bases at J, with 9 bases between the two ends. CDR3: CASSSPDDEQFF. The CDR3 DNA sequence: TGTGCCAGCAGTTCTCCGGACGATGAGCAGTTCTTC.

This clonotype is a singleton in its sample. The junction and the germline gene differ at one end; a read error may be behind it. The V call is TRBV5-1, the J call TRBJ2-3; 8 bases fit TRBD2. The CDR3 extends over 14 amino acids. The germline gives CDR1 SGHRS, CDR2 YFSETQ. In DNA form, the CDR3 reads TGCGTCAGCAGCTTGGGACTAGATACAGATACGCAGTATTTT. Its translation is CVSSLGLDTDTQYF. The variable domain in full, completed from reference TRBV5-1 and TRBJ2-3, reads KAGVTQTPRYLIKTRGQQVTLSCSPISGHRSVSWYQQTPGQGLQFLFEYFSETQRNKGNFPGRFSGRQFSNSRSEMNVSTLELGDSALYLCVSSLGLDTDTQYFGPGTRLTVL.

In this sample, this clonotype turned up a few times. CDR3 in DNA: TGTGCCAGCAGCTTAGAGTTCCAGCGCTCTGGGGCCAACGTCCTGACTTTC. It codes for CASSLEFQRSGANVLTF. The V and J genes are TRBV7-9 and TRBJ2-6, with D unclear. V was trimmed by 1 base and J by 0 bases, leaving 10 bases between them. The CDR3 extends over 17 amino acids. Germline assignment: CDR1 SEHNR and CDR2 FQNEAQ (reference sequence).

Concerning this clonotype itself: Relative to the germline gene, one junction end is altered; a read error may explain this. The rearrangement links TRBV4-3 to TRBJ1-2; 9 bases line up with TRBD1. Germline V gives CDR1 LGHNA, CDR2 YSLEER. The CDR3 loop spans 17 amino acids. The CDR3 DNA reads TGCGCCAGCAGCCAAGCCCTAGGGACAGGGAACAAGTATGGCTGCACCTTC. The encoded protein is CASSQALGTGNKYGCTF.

The V and J genes are TRBV12-3 or TRBV12-4 and TRBJ2-1, with TRBD2 matching 9 bases. The CDR3 totals 15 residues. Trimming at V came to 6 bases and at J to 10 bases, leaving 13 bases not matched to a gene. DNA of the CDR3: TGTGCCAGCAGCCAGACTCCCGGGACTAGCCGGGAGCAGTTCTTC. It translates to CASSQTPGTSREQFF.

In the case of this clonotype: This clone may be a read error of a much larger clone one base away. The rearrangement links TRBV20-1 to TRBJ2-5; no clear D. Trimming removed 5 bases from V and 11 bases from J, with 12 bases in between. Germline CDR1 is DFQATT and CDR2 is SNEGSKA (reference sequence). The CDR3 loop spans 10 amino acids. Here the CDR3 reads CSALWNEQYF. CDR3 bases: TGCAGTGCTCTTTGGAATGAGCAGTACTTC.

This clonotype occurred many times. V and J are TRBV4-3 and TRBJ2-7; 7 bases agree with TRBD2. Germline V gene lookup returns CDR1 LGHNA and CDR2 YSLEER. This CDR3 comprises 15 residues. Unmatched junction bases numbered 15, after V lost 8 bases and J lost 5 bases. This CDR3 reads CASGPSSGWNHEQYF. The CDR3 DNA is TGCGCCAGCGGACCATCTAGCGGTTGGAACCACGAGCAGTACTTC.

This clonotype showed up just a few times. The chain carries TRBV10-1 and TRBJ2-1; D is undetermined. The V gene's germline CDR1 is WNHNN and CDR2 SYGVQD (reference sequence). The CDR3 consists of 15 residues. The V end lost 2 bases, the J end lost 0 bases, and 8 bases lay between the germline ends. The CDR3 region has the DNA TGCGCCAGCAGTGAGACCAGGAGCTCCTACAATGAGCAGTTCTTC. The encoded protein is CASSETRSSYNEQFF.

The chain combines TRBV6-5 with TRBJ1-1; TRBD1 matches at 8 bases. The germline CDR1 and CDR2 sequences are MNHEY and SVGAGI. The CDR3 covers 15 residues. The J segment lost 1 base and the V segment lost 6 bases, leaving 7 bases of the junction unmatched. CDR3 protein: CASRLQGTGNTEAFF. The DNA for the CDR3 is TGTGCCAGCAGATTACAAGGGACAGGGAACACTGAAGCTTTCTTT.